The 2 T cell receptor beta chains below all came from one sample that was sequenced in a study of T cell changes during pregnancy in multiple sclerosis. Assay: immunoSEQ multiplex PCR; the TCRdb copy retains only in-frame clones and omits some. Counted here are about 62,000 clones, around 93% occurring once; the ten biggest clones make up roughly 3%. The sequencing here drew on CD8+ T cells from peripheral blood mononuclear cells, taken in the second trimester of pregnancy. These receptor sequences come from a female donor with multiple sclerosis, enrolled in a pregnancy study.

The chain recombines TRBV27 with TRBJ1-5; TRBD1 aligns across 7 bases. The CDR3 totals 15 residues. Germline V lookup: CDR1 MNHEY, CDR2 SMNVEV (reference sequence). Losses at the gene ends were 5 bases for V and 5 bases for J; bases not matched to a gene: 9. The CDR3 nucleotides read TGTGCCAGCAGTCCACGGGACAGTACCTATCAGCCCCAGCATTTT. This codes for CASSPRDSTYQPQHF.

The rearrangement joins TRBV23-1 to TRBJ2-7, with no clear D. TRBV23-1 qualifies as an ORF whose function is uncertain. The CDR3 extends over 15 amino acids. Trimming shortened V by 4 bases and J by 4 bases, and 17 bases separated the two germline ends. CDR3 DNA: TGCGCCAGCAGTCTGACTTTAATAAAAGGATACGAGCAGTACTTC. As protein: CASSLTLIKGYEQYF.